Listed below are T cell receptor beta chains from one sample, sequenced in a study of T cell responses to AZD1222 COVID-19 vaccine. Only in-frame clones appear in the TCRdb table, and some are missing; sequencing was by immunoSEQ multiplex PCR. Of some 120,000 clones listed, approximately 89% are singletons. Here the sequenced sample was peripheral blood, taken on day 0 of AZD1222 vaccination. The receptors were sampled from an adult in good health. The CDR3 runs from the conserved cysteine through the conserved F or W. Fields, in order: V gene, J gene, D gene, CDR3 protein, CDR3 DNA. The D gene is left open where the match is weak.

>TRBV2|TRBJ1-4|.
CASSEGVTNKKLFF
TGTGCCAGCAGTGAAGGGGTGACTAATAAAAAACTGTTTTTT
>TRBV25-1|TRBJ1-6|.
CASSEFGVSPLHF
TGTGCCAGCAGTGAATTTGGAGTTTCACCCCTCCACTTT
>TRBV7-2|TRBJ1-1|.
CASSLLDAGIEAFF
TGTGCCAGCAGCTTATTAGATGCGGGTATTGAAGCTTTCTTT
>TRBV6-2/TRBV6-3|TRBJ2-7|.
CASSPSPVRSSSYEQYF
TGTGCCAGCAGTCCGTCCCCCGTCAGGAGTAGCTCCTACGAGCAGTACTTC
>TRBV29-1|TRBJ1-1|.
CSVKGAGVDTEAFF
TGCAGCGTTAAAGGCGCAGGGGTCGACACTGAAGCTTTCTTT
>TRBV18|TRBJ2-1|.
CASSPLGLNEQFF
TGTGCCAGCTCACCACTTGGACTCAATGAGCAGTTCTTC
>TRBV12-3/TRBV12-4|TRBJ1-1|TRBD1
CASSLTGERIAFF
TGTGCCAGCAGTTTGACAGGGGAGAGGATCGCTTTCTTT
>TRBV2|TRBJ1-5|TRBD1
CATSRGLQPQHF
TGTGCCACCTCCAGGGGGCTACAGCCCCAGCATTTT
>TRBV19|TRBJ1-2|.
CASSVTSGSSEGYTF
TGTGCCAGTAGCGTTACCTCAGGGAGTAGTGAGGGCTACACCTTC
>TRBV18|TRBJ2-4|.
CASSPNGQGNIQYF
TGTGCCAGCTCACCAAATGGGCAGGGTAACATTCAGTACTTC
>TRBV7-2|TRBJ2-3|.
CASSSSGYTDTQYF
TGTGCCAGCAGTTCCAGCGGGTACACAGATACGCAGTATTTT
>TRBV5-1|TRBJ2-2|.
CASSLAPGSTGELFF
TGCGCCAGCAGCTTGGCCCCAGGTTCCACCGGGGAGCTGTTTTTT
>TRBV19|TRBJ1-3|.
CASSMVPGNTIYF
TGTGCCAGTAGTATGGTCCCTGGAAACACCATATATTTT